The 22 T cell receptor beta chains below come from one sample, sequenced in a study of T cell changes during pregnancy in multiple sclerosis. Using immunoSEQ multiplex PCR, the repertoire was profiled, and TCRdb retains in-frame clones only, with some absent. The sample has roughly 56,000 clones, about 89% seen once. Sequenced material: CD4+ T cells from peripheral blood mononuclear cells, taken after pregnancy. Receptor source: a female donor in good health, enrolled as a control in a pregnancy study.

The genes are TRBV5-5 and TRBJ2-5, with 7 bases fitting TRBD1. The CDR3 has 16 residues. Unmatched junction bases numbered 8, after V lost 2 bases and J lost 1 base. Per the germline V gene, CDR1 is SGHKS and CDR2 is YYEKEE (reference sequence). The CDR3 sequence: CASSLNPGGAQETQYF. CDR3 nucleotides: TGTGCCAGCAGCTTAAATCCAGGGGGTGCCCAAGAGACCCAGTACTTC.

This chain connects TRBV10-3 to TRBJ1-5, with D hard to call. Germline V gene sequence: CDR1 ENHRY, CDR2 SYGVKD. Trimming removed 4 bases from V and 3 bases from J, with 16 bases in between. This CDR3 is built from 16 residues. The CDR3 loop is CAISGSGWEVNQPQHF. CDR3 sequence (DNA): TGTGCCATCAGTGGTTCGGGGTGGGAGGTCAATCAGCCCCAGCATTTT.

The rearrangement joins TRBV6-1 to TRBJ1-1, with a tentative D call TRBD1 (6 bases). The CDR3 contains 13 residues. Trimming stripped 10 bases from V and 0 bases from J, with 12 bases between. Looked up from germline, CDR1 is MNHNS and CDR2 is SASEGT. CDR3 residues: CATLGGLNTEAFF. CDR3 nucleotides: TGTGCCACCCTAGGGGGATTGAACACTGAAGCTTTCTTT.

The gene calls are TRBV11-2 and TRBJ2-1, with 9 bases aligning to TRBD1. CDR1 SGHAT and CDR2 FQNNGV come from the germline V gene. The junction had 10 bases not matched to a gene; V was cut back by 6 bases and J by 7 bases. The CDR3 is 15 residues long. The CDR3 DNA reads as TGTGCCAGCAGGCCCCCCGGGACAGGGCTGAATGAGCAGTTCTTC. Translating gives CASRPPGTGLNEQFF.

This chain uses TRBV6-5 with TRBJ2-7, with 10 bases that match TRBD1. Germline V CDR1 and CDR2: MNHEY, SVGAGI. The CDR3 covers 15 residues. V lost 5 bases, J lost 5 bases, and 9 bases stayed unmatched. In nucleotides, the CDR3 is TGTGCCAGCAGTATCTCGGGACAGGGGTCCGACGAGCAGTACTTC. It codes for CASSISGQGSDEQYF.

The V and J genes are TRBV6-1 and TRBJ1-3; no clear D. Germline values: CDR1 MNHNS, CDR2 SASEGT. The CDR3 loop spans 15 amino acids. V was cut by 6 bases and J by 3 bases, with 15 bases left in between. The DNA for the CDR3 is TGTGCCAGCAGCGGAACTATCCCTGTTGGAAACACCATATATTTT. Protein product: CASSGTIPVGNTIYF.

V and J are TRBV2 and TRBJ2-1; 16 nucleotides line up with TRBD2. This CDR3 comprises 22 residues. With V trimmed by 6 bases and J by 0 bases, 17 bases remained unmatched. Germline V gene data show CDR1 as SNHLY and CDR2 as FYNNEI. The CDR3: CASRRKIPGLAGGHYSYNEQFF. In DNA form, the CDR3 reads TGTGCCAGCAGACGGAAGATACCGGGACTAGCGGGGGGGCATTACTCCTACAATGAGCAGTTCTTC. Full variable domain (remainder filled in from reference TRBV2 and TRBJ2-1): EPEVTQTPSHQVTQMGQEVILRCVPISNHLYFYWYRQILGQKVEFLVSFYNNEISEKSEIFDDQFSVERPDGSNFTLKIRSTKLEDSAMYFCASRRKIPGLAGGHYSYNEQFFGPGTRLTVL.

The table lists this clone with a few counts. The V gene is TRBV7-8, the J gene TRBJ1-5; 7 bases map to TRBD1. Losses at the gene ends were 5 bases for V and 5 bases for J; bases not matched to a gene: 6. There are 14 residues in the CDR3. CDR1 and CDR2 from the germline V gene are SGHVS and FQNEAQ. The CDR3 is CASSTDRADQPQHF. CDR3 DNA sequence: TGTGCCAGCAGCACCGACAGGGCGGATCAGCCCCAGCATTTT.

The chain recombines TRBV7-8 with TRBJ2-5, with 7 positions matching TRBD1. J was trimmed by 3 bases and V by 5 bases; bases with no gene match: 6. CDR1 and CDR2 (germline): SGHVS, FQNEAQ. This CDR3 is 14 amino acids long. CDR3 sequence: CASSPMGQKETQYF. As DNA, the CDR3 is TGTGCCAGCAGCCCTATGGGACAGAAAGAGACCCAGTACTTC.

The chain has TRBV7-2 and TRBJ2-1; D uncertain. The germline V gene has CDR1 SGHTA and CDR2 FQGNSA. CDR3 length: 14 residues. With 2 bases removed from V and 2 bases from J, the gap between germline ends came to 7 bases. The CDR3 DNA reads TGTGCCAGCAGCTTATCCCCAGCCTACAATGAGCAGTTCTTC. Encoded protein: CASSLSPAYNEQFF.

This chain links TRBV4-3 with TRBJ2-1; 8 positions agree with TRBD2. Per the germline V gene, CDR1 is LGHNA and CDR2 is YSLEER. J was trimmed by 3 bases and V by 0 bases; bases with no gene match: 4. The CDR3 covers 16 residues. The CDR3 protein is CASSQDTTSGYNEQFF. CDR3 nucleotides: TGCGCCAGCAGCCAAGATACAACTAGCGGCTACAATGAGCAGTTCTTC.

The chain joins TRBV7-2 to TRBJ1-2; tentative D call: TRBD1 (5 bases). Germline lookup yields CDR1 SGHTA and CDR2 FQGNSA. The CDR3 has 13 amino acids. Between the trimmed V and J ends, which lost 4 bases and 4 bases, there was a span of 10 bases. DNA of the CDR3: TGTGCCAGCAGCTCAAAGCAGGGCTATGGCTACACCTTC. Translating it yields CASSSKQGYGYTF.

The V call is TRBV10-3, the J call TRBJ1-1; the match to TRBD1 covers 7 bases. The germline V gene encodes CDR1 ENHRY and CDR2 SYGVKD. With 8 bases clipped from V and 1 base from J, the junction kept 10 bases outside the gene matches. This CDR3 spans 15 amino acids. CDR3 protein: CAISLGTVGNTEAFF. The CDR3 DNA follows: TGTGCCATCTCCTTGGGGACAGTGGGGAACACTGAAGCTTTCTTT.

The chain has TRBV19 and TRBJ2-7; 8 positions agree with TRBD1. After removal of 7 bases from V and 7 bases from J, the junction contained 12 bases not matched to a gene. This CDR3 contains 14 residues. Per the germline V gene, CDR1 is LNHDA and CDR2 is SQIVND (reference sequence). The CDR3 region is CASTQDRGGGEQYF. CDR3 sequence (DNA): TGTGCCAGTACTCAAGACAGGGGAGGTGGTGAGCAGTACTTC.

This clone appeared a single time. The rearrangement joins TRBV19 to TRBJ1-2, with D possibly being TRBD1 (5 bases). The V gene lost 5 bases and the J gene lost 8 bases, with 33 bases spanning the gap. The germline V gene encodes CDR1 LNHDA and CDR2 SQIVND (reference sequence). This CDR3 contains 19 residues. CDR3 bases: TGTGCCAGTAGTCGAACCGGAGACAGAGTAAAGATCTCCCTTGACGGCTACACCTTC. As protein: CASSRTGDRVKISLDGYTF.

V gene TRBV7-3 combines with J gene TRBJ1-2, with 7 positions matching TRBD1. V dropped 1 base and J dropped 5; count of bases not matched to a gene: 7. Per the germline V gene, CDR1 is SGHTA and CDR2 is FQGTGA. The CDR3 runs to 15 residues. In DNA, the CDR3 is TGTGCCAGCAGCTTAAATTCAGGACAGGATTATGGCTACACCTTC. Protein: CASSLNSGQDYGYTF.

The CDR3 DNA sequence: TGTGCCAGCAGCTCCGGGACAGCCACAGATACGCAGTATTTT. Its translation is CASSSGTATDTQYF. V usage is TRBV11-3 and J usage is TRBJ2-3; TRBD1 agrees at 7 bases. With V trimmed by 4 bases and J by 2 bases, 3 bases remained unmatched. CDR3 size: 14 residues. Germline CDR1 and CDR2: SGHNT and YENEEA.

The chain joins TRBV5-8 to TRBJ1-6, with D perhaps TRBD1 (5 bases). Germline V gene data show CDR1 as SGHTS and CDR2 as YDEGEE. The V gene lost 2 bases and the J gene lost 18 bases, with 15 bases spanning the gap. The CDR3 totals 12 residues. CDR3 amino acids: CASSLSQGFHHF. CDR3 nucleotide sequence: TGTGCCAGCAGCTTAAGCCAGGGCTTCCACCACTTT.

This clone was found once. The V gene is TRBV11-3, the J gene TRBJ2-7; no clear D gene. V was shortened by 1 base and J by 3 bases, with 10 bases between the two germline ends. This CDR3 region has 14 residues. Germline CDR1 SGHNT, CDR2 YENEEA. CDR3 nucleotides: TGTGCCAGCAGCTTAGGAACAGACATCTACGAGCAGTACTTC. Protein sequence: CASSLGTDIYEQYF. The whole variable domain, filled in from reference TRBV11-3 and TRBJ2-7, reads EAGVVQSPRYKIIEKKQPVAFWCNPISGHNTLYWYLQNLGQGPELLIRYENEEAVDDSQLPKDRFSAERLKGVDSTLKIQPAELGDSAVYLCASSLGTDIYEQYFGPGTRLTVT.

This rearrangement joins TRBV6-5 to TRBJ1-1, with a weak D call TRBD1 (5 bases). The CDR3 spans 14 residues. V was cut by 7 bases and J by 1 base, with 13 bases left in between. Germline-derived CDR1 and CDR2 are MNHEY and SVGAGI. The CDR3 nucleotides are TGTGCCAGCACCACAGGTCTACAGAACACTGAAGCTTTCTTT. As protein: CASTTGLQNTEAFF.

The V gene is TRBV20-1, the J gene TRBJ2-5; unclear D gene. CDR1 and CDR2 (germline): DFQATT, SNEGSKA (reference sequence). The CDR3 runs to 10 residues. Trimming pared 5 bases from V and 5 bases from J, leaving 6 bases between. CDR3 sequence: CSAPRETQYF. The CDR3 DNA reads TGCAGTGCTCCACGGGAGACCCAGTACTTC.

The CDR3 reads CASSWDTSTTNEKLFF. For the CDR3, the DNA is TGCGCCAGCAGCTGGGACACCTCTACAACTAATGAAAAACTGTTTTTT. This chain connects TRBV5-1 to TRBJ1-4, with D possibly TRBD1 on 6 matching bases. Germline V gene sequence: CDR1 SGHRS, CDR2 YFSETQ. The CDR3 loop spans 16 amino acids. V gave up 3 bases and J gave up 0 bases, with 12 bases separating them.